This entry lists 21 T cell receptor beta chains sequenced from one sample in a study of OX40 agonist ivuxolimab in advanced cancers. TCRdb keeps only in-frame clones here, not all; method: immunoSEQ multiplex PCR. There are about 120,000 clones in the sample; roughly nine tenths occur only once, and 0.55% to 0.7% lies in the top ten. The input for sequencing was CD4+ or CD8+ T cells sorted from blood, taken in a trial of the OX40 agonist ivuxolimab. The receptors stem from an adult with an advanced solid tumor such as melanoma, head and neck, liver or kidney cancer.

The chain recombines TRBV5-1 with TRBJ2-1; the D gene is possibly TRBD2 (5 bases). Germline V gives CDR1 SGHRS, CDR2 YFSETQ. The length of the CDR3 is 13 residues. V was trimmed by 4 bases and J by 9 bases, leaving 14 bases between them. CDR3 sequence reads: CASSLEVVGEQFF. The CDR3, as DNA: TGCGCCAGCAGCCTGGAGGTGGTTGGTGAGCAGTTCTTC.

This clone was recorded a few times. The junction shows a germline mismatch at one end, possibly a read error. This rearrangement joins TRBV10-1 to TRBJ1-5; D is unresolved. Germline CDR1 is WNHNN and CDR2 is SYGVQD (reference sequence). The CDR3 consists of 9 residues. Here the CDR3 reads CASSQPQHF. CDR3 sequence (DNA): TGCGCCAGCAGTCAGCCCCAGCATTTT.

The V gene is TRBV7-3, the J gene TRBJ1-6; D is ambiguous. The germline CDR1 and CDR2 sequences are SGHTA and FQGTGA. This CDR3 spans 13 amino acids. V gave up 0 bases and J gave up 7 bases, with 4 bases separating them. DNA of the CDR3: TGTGCCAGCAGCTTAACGGTAAATTCACCCCTCCACTTT. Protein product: CASSLTVNSPLHF.

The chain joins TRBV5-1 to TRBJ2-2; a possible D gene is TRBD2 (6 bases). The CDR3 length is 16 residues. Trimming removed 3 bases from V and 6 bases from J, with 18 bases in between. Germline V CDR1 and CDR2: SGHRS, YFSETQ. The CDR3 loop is CASSSREWRGAGELFF. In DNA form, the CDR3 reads TGCGCCAGCAGCTCCCGGGAGTGGAGGGGAGCCGGGGAGCTGTTTTTT.

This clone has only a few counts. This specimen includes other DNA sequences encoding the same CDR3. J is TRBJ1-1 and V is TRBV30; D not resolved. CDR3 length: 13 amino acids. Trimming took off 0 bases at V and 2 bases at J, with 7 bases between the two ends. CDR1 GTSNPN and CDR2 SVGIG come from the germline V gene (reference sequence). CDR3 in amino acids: CAWSVRENTEAFF. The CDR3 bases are TGTGCCTGGAGTGTACGAGAAAACACTGAAGCTTTCTTT.

CDR3 protein: CASSFLAGGNNEQFF. CDR3 bases: TGTGCCAGCAGCTTTCTAGCGGGGGGAAACAATGAGCAGTTCTTC. The rearrangement joins TRBV7-2 to TRBJ2-1; 11 nucleotides line up with TRBD2. V shed 3 bases and J 5 bases; nucleotides not matched to a gene: 3. The CDR3 consists of 15 residues. Germline V gene sequence: CDR1 SGHTA, CDR2 FQGNSA.

In DNA, the CDR3 is TGTGCCATCAGTGATGGACAGGGCTTAGGCTATGGCTACACCTTC. Translated: CAISDGQGLGYGYTF. This rearrangement joins TRBV10-3 to TRBJ1-2; the match to TRBD1 covers 8 bases. CDR3 length: 15 residues. Per the germline V gene, CDR1 is ENHRY and CDR2 is SYGVKD. J gave up 4 bases and V 3 bases, and 7 bases lay outside the gene matches.

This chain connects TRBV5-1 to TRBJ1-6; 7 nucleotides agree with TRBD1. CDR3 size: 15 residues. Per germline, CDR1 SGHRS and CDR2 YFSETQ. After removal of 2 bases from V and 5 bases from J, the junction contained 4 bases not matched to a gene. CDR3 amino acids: CASSFEQGNNSPLHF. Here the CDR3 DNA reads TGCGCCAGCAGCTTTGAACAGGGGAATAATTCACCCCTCCACTTT.

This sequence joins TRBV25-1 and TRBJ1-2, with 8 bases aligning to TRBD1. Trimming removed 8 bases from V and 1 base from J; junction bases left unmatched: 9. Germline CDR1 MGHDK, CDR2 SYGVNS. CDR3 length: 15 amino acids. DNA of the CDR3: TGTGCCAGCCAACCCGTGGACAGGGATAACTATGGCTACACCTTC. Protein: CASQPVDRDNYGYTF.

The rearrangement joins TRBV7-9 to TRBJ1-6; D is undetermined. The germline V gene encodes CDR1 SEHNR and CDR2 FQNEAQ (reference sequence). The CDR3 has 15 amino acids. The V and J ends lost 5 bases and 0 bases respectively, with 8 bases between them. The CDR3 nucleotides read TGTGCCAGCAGCCTTTCCAGCTCCTATAATTCACCCCTCCACTTT. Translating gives CASSLSSSYNSPLHF.

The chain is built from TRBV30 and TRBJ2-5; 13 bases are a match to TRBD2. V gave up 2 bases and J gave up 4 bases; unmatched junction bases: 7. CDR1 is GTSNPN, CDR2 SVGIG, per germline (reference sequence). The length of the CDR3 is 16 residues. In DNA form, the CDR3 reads TGTGCCTGGAGTCTCACTAGCGGGGGGGCGGGAGAGACCCAGTACTTC. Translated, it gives CAWSLTSGGAGETQYF. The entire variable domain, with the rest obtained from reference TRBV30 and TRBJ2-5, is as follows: SQTIHQWPATLVQPVGSPLSLECTVEGTSNPNLYWYRQAAGRGLQLLFYSVGIGQISSEVPQNLSASRPQDRQFILSSKKLLLSDSGFYLCAWSLTSGGAGETQYFGPGTRLLVL.

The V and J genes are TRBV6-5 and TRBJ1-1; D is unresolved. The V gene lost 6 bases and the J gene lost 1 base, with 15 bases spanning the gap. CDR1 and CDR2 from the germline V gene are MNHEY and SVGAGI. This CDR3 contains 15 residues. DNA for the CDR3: TGTGCCAGCAGCCGCTATGGGTGGCAGAACACTGAAGCTTTCTTT. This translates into CASSRYGWQNTEAFF.

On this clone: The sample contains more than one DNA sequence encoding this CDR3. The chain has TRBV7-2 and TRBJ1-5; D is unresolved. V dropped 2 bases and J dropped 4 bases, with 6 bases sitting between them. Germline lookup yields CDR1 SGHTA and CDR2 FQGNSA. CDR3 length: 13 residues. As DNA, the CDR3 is TGTGCCAGCAGCTTACAGGAGAATCAGCCCCAGCATTTT. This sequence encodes CASSLQENQPQHF.

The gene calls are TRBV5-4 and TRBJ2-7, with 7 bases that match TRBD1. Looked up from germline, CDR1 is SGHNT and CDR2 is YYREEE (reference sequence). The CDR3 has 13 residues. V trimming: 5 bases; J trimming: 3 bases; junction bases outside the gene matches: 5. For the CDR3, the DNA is TGTGCCAGCAGTCAGACAGGGAACTACGAGCAGTACTTC. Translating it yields CASSQTGNYEQYF.

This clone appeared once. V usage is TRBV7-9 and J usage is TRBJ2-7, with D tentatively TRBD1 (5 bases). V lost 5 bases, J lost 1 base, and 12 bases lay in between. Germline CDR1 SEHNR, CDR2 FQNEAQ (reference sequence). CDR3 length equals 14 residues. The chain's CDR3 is CASSPFTGSYEQYF. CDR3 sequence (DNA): TGTGCCAGCAGCCCATTTACAGGTTCCTACGAGCAGTACTTC.

This chain's CDR3 is CASSPRGDGNSPLHF. The CDR3 coding sequence is TGCGCCAGCAGCCCTAGGGGGGACGGAAATTCACCCCTCCACTTT. This sequence joins TRBV5-1 and TRBJ1-6; D might be TRBD1 (6 bases). With 4 bases removed from V and 7 bases from J, the gap between germline ends came to 15 bases. From germline, CDR1 is SGHRS and CDR2 YFSETQ. The CDR3 is made up of 15 amino acids.

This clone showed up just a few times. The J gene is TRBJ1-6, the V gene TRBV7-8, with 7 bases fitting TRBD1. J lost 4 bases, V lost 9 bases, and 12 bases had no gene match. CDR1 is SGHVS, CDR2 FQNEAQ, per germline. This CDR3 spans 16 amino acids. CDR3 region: CASRPLGTVYNSPLHF. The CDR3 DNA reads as TGTGCCAGTAGACCCCTCGGGACAGTGTATAATTCACCCCTCCACTTT.

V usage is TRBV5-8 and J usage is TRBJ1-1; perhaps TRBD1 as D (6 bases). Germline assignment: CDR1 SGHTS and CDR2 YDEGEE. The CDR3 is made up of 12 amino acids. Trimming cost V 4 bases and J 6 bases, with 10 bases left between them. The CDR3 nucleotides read TGTGCCAGCAGCAACAGGGTGGCTGAAGCTTTCTTT. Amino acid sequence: CASSNRVAEAFF.

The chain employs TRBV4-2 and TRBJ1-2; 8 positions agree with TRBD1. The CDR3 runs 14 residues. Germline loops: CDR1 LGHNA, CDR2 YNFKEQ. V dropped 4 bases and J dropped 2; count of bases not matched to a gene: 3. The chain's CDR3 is CASSRTGINYGYTF. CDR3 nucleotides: TGTGCCAGCAGCCGGACAGGGATCAACTATGGCTACACCTTC.

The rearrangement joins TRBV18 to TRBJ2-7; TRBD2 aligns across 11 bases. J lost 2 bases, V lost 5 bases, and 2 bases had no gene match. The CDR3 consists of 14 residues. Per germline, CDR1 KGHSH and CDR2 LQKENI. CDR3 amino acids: CASSAGLAAYEQYF. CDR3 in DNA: TGTGCCAGCTCAGCGGGACTAGCGGCCTACGAGCAGTACTTC.

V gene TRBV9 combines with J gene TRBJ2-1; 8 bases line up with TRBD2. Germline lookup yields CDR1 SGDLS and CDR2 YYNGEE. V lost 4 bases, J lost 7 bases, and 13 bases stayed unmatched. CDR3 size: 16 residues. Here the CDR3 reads CASSPNLAGLTNEQFF. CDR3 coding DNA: TGTGCCAGCAGCCCCAATCTAGCGGGTTTAACTAATGAGCAGTTCTTC. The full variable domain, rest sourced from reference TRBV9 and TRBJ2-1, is DSGVTQTPKHLITATGQRVTLRCSPRSGDLSVYWYQQSLDQGLQFLIQYYNGEERAKGNILERFSAQQFPDLHSELNLSSLELGDSALYFCASSPNLAGLTNEQFFGPGTRLTVL.